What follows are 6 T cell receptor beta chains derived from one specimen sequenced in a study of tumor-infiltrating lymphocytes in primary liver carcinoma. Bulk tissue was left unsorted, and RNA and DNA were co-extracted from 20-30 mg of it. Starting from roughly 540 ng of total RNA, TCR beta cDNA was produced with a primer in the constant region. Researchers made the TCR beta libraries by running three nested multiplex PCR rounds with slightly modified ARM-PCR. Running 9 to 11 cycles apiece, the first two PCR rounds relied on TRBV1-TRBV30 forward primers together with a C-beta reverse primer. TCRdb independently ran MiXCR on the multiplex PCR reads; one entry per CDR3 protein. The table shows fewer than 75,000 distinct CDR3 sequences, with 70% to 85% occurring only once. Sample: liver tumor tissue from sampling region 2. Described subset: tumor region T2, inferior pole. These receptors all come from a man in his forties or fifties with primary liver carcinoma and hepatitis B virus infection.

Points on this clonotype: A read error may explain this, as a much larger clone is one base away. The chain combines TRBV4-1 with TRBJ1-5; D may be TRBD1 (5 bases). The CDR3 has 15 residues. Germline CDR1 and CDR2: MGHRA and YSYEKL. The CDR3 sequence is CACSPIEGSNQPQHF. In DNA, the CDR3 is TGCGCCTGCAGTCCCATAGAGGGGAGCAATCAGCCCCAGCATTTT.

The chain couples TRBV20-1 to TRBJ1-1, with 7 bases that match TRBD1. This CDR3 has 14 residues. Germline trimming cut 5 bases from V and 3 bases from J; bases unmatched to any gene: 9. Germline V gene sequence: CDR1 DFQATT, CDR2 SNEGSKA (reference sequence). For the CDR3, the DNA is TGCAGTGCTTTACAGGGGCCGGTAGACACTGAAGCTTTCTTT. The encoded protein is CSALQGPVDTEAFF.

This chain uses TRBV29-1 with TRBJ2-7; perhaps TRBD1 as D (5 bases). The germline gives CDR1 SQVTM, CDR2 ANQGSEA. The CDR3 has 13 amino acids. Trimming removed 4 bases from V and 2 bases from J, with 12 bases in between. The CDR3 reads CSVVQGGTYEQYF. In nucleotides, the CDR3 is TGCAGCGTTGTTCAGGGTGGGACCTACGAGCAGTACTTC.

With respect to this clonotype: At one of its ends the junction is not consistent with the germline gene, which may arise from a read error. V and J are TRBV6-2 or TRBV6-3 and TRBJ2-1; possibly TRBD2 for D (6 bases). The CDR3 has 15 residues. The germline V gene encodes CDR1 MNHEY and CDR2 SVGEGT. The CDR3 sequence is CGSSYSGGTYNEQFF. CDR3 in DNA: TGTGGCAGCAGTTACTCAGGCGGGACCTACAATGAGCAGTTCTTC.

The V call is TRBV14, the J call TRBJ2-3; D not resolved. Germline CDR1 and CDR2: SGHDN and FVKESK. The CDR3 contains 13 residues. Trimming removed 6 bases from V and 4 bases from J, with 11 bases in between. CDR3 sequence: CASSLSRPDTQYF. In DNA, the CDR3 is TGTGCCAGCAGTCTAAGCAGGCCAGATACGCAGTATTTT.

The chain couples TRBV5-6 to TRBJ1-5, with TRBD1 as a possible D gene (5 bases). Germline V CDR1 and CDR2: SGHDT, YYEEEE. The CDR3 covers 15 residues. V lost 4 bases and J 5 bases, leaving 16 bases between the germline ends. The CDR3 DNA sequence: TGTGCCAGCAGCCTTACTTGGCGGGGCGATCAGCCCCAGCATTTT. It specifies CASSLTWRGDQPQHF. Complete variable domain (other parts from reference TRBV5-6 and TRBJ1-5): DAGVTQSPTHLIKTRGQQVTLRCSPKSGHDTVSWYQQALGQGPQFIFQYYEEEERQRGNFPDRFSGHQFPNYSSELNVNALLLGDSALYLCASSLTWRGDQPQHFGDGTRLSIL.